This T cell receptor beta chain originates from a study of beta chain features in type 1 diabetes. Study outcomes and limitations: Type 1 diabetes patients had fewer VDJ junction insertions and more deletions. Patients with Type 1 diabetes showed moderately but significantly shorter TCRB CDR3s in all four CD4+ subsets.

The CDR3 contains 15 residues. The germline CDR1 and CDR2 sequences are SGHTA and FQGTGA. V gave up 5 bases and J gave up 11 bases; unmatched junction bases: 17. This clone was seen a few times. Its specificity is not known. Isolated RNA was reverse transcribed in full, so expressed TCRB transcripts were sequenced. Assay used: immunoSEQ multiplex PCR; TCRdb lists only in-frame clones, some missing. The table records a few hundred thousand clones, 10% to 15% of them present only once. The receptor's source is a woman in her late teens or twenties with type 1 diabetes. The material sequenced was naive CD4+ T cells from blood. The rearrangement uses TRBV7-3 and TRBJ1-1; 7 bases match TRBD1. For the CDR3, the DNA is TGTGCCAGCAGCGCGAGGAGGGGGCGAATCGAGGAGGCTTTCTTT. Its protein product is CASSARRGRIEEAFF.